The 30 T cell receptor beta chains below come from one sample, sequenced in a study of beta chain features in type 1 diabetes. General study findings and limits: Moderate yet significant TCRB CDR3 shortening was seen in Type 1 diabetes patients in all four CD4+ subsets.

For these receptors, no antigen is known. The authors reverse transcribed all of the isolated RNA, so sequencing captured expressed TCRB transcripts. Some clones are missing from TCRdb's copy, which holds only in-frame ones; the method was immunoSEQ multiplex PCR. The table records a few hundred thousand clones, approximately 16% of them present only once. Sequenced sample: naive CD4+ T cells from blood. These receptors came from a man younger than 40 with type 1 diabetes.

This clone appeared a few times. CDR3 sequence: CASLDMSGANVLTF. The DNA for the CDR3 is TGCGCCAGCCTTGACATGTCTGGGGCCAACGTCCTGACTTTC. This rearrangement joins TRBV5-1 to TRBJ2-6, with unresolved D. This CDR3 contains 14 residues. Trimming left V 7 bases short and J 1 base short, with 9 bases between. CDR1 SGHRS and CDR2 YFSETQ come from the germline V gene.

This chain connects TRBV7-2 to TRBJ2-1, with 12 positions matching TRBD2. The CDR3 runs to 16 residues. Losses at the gene ends were 4 bases for V and 5 bases for J; bases not matched to a gene: 6. The germline gives CDR1 SGHTA, CDR2 FQGNSA. The CDR3: CASSSTSGRAHNEQFF. The CDR3 DNA reads as TGTGCCAGCAGCTCGACTAGCGGGAGAGCCCACAATGAGCAGTTCTTC. The variable domain in full, completed from reference TRBV7-2 and TRBJ2-1, reads GAGVSQSPSNKVTEKGKDVELRCDPISGHTALYWYRQSLGQGLEFLIYFQGNSAPDKSGLPSDRFSAERTGGSVSTLTIQRTQQEDSAVYLCASSSTSGRAHNEQFFGPGTRLTVL.

In its sample, this clone was seen a few times. The rearrangement joins TRBV5-1 to TRBJ2-7, with D possibly TRBD2 on 6 matching bases. Trimming removed 4 bases at V and 4 bases at J, with 18 bases between. The CDR3 loop spans 15 amino acids. Germline V gene sequence: CDR1 SGHRS, CDR2 YFSETQ. In nucleotides, the CDR3 is TGCGCCAGCAGCCATACTAGCACGAGTGGGTACGAGCAGTACTTC. It specifies CASSHTSTSGYEQYF.

This chain links TRBV5-1 with TRBJ2-7, with D tentatively TRBD2 (6 bases). Germline V gene data show CDR1 as SGHRS and CDR2 as YFSETQ. Trimming took off 4 bases at V and 0 bases at J, with 11 bases between the two ends. This CDR3 is built from 14 residues. This CDR3 is CASSGSGVSYEQYF. The CDR3 DNA sequence: TGCGCCAGCAGCGGTAGCGGAGTCTCCTACGAGCAGTACTTC.

The chain recombines TRBV7-9 with TRBJ2-1; no reliable D call. V was pared by 1 base and J by 7 bases, with 5 bases between. CDR3 length equals 12 residues. CDR1 is SEHNR and CDR2 is FQNEAQ in the germline V gene (reference sequence). CDR3 residues: CASSLEGNEQFF. CDR3 bases: TGTGCCAGCAGCTTAGAGGGTAATGAGCAGTTCTTC.

V and J are TRBV2 and TRBJ2-7; 7 bases agree with TRBD1. The germline gives CDR1 SNHLY, CDR2 FYNNEI. J gave up 4 bases and V 3 bases, and 12 bases lay outside the gene matches. There are 16 residues in the CDR3. The CDR3 nucleotides read TGTGCCAGCAGTGACCTGACAGGGCATGCCTCGTACGAGCAGTACTTC. Translated: CASSDLTGHASYEQYF.

Concerning this clone itself: At the DNA level, this CDR3 is encoded by other sequences in the same sample as well. V and J are TRBV5-1 and TRBJ2-1; 9 nucleotides agree with TRBD2. This CDR3 is built from 15 residues. J was trimmed by 7 bases and V by 0 bases; bases with no gene match: 5. Germline CDR1 is SGHRS and CDR2 is YFSETQ. The chain's CDR3 is CASSLEASGINEQFF. The CDR3 DNA reads TGCGCCAGCAGCTTGGAGGCTAGCGGGATTAATGAGCAGTTCTTC.

V gene TRBV29-1 combines with J gene TRBJ1-1; D unresolved. Germline CDR1 and CDR2: SQVTM and ANQGSEA. The length of the CDR3 is 12 residues. With 4 bases removed from V and 3 bases from J, the gap between germline ends came to 9 bases. The CDR3 coding sequence is TGCAGCGTTGTAAGGCAGGACACTGAAGCTTTCTTT. It specifies CSVVRQDTEAFF.

This clone was found a few times. The V gene is TRBV7-2, the J gene TRBJ1-1; D is undetermined. From germline, CDR1 is SGHTA and CDR2 FQGNSA. V was clipped by 5 bases and J by 1 base, with 8 bases between them. The CDR3 is 13 residues long. The CDR3 loop is CASSQGQNTEAFF. The CDR3, as DNA: TGTGCCAGCAGCCAAGGGCAGAACACTGAAGCTTTCTTT. The full variable domain, rest sourced from reference TRBV7-2 and TRBJ1-1, is GAGVSQSPSNKVTEKGKDVELRCDPISGHTALYWYRQSLGQGLEFLIYFQGNSAPDKSGLPSDRFSAERTGGSVSTLTIQRTQQEDSAVYLCASSQGQNTEAFFGQGTRLTVV.

There are a few counts of this clone. The genes are TRBV14 and TRBJ2-7, with 11 bases identical to TRBD1. Germline V gene sequence: CDR1 SGHDN, CDR2 FVKESK. CDR3 length equals 14 residues. The V and J ends lost 4 bases and 9 bases, in that order; junction bases with no gene match: 8. The CDR3 nucleotides read TGTGCCAGCAGCCTCCGGACAGGGGGCGGAGGGCAGTACTTC. This translates into CASSLRTGGGGQYF. The whole variable domain, remainder taken from reference TRBV14 and TRBJ2-7, is EAGVTQFPSHSVIEKGQTVTLRCDPISGHDNLYWYRRVMGKEIKFLLHFVKESKQDESGMPNNRFLAERTGGTYSTLKVQPAELEDSGVYFCASSLRTGGGGQYFGPGTRLTVT.

V and J are TRBV5-4 and TRBJ2-3; D gene ambiguous. The CDR3 covers 13 residues. CDR1 is SGHNT, CDR2 YYREEE, per germline (reference sequence). V lost 3 bases and J lost 0, with 5 bases in between. CDR3 sequence (DNA): TGTGCCAGCAGCTCTGACAGCACAGATACGCAGTATTTT. Translating it yields CASSSDSTDTQYF.

This clone has more than one count but fewer than ten. V and J are TRBV30 and TRBJ1-5; D uncertain. Trimming left V 3 bases short and J 5 bases short, with 11 bases between. The CDR3 has 13 amino acids. Germline values: CDR1 GTSNPN, CDR2 SVGIG (reference sequence). The CDR3 DNA follows: TGTGCCTGGAGGTCCAGCCATTATCAGCCCCAGCATTTT. As protein: CAWRSSHYQPQHF. The complete variable domain, with remaining parts taken from reference TRBV30 and TRBJ1-5, reads SQTIHQWPATLVQPVGSPLSLECTVEGTSNPNLYWYRQAAGRGLQLLFYSVGIGQISSEVPQNLSASRPQDRQFILSSKKLLLSDSGFYLCAWRSSHYQPQHFGDGTRLSIL.

This clone was seen more than once but under ten times. The chain combines TRBV7-6 with TRBJ2-7; TRBD2 aligns across 7 bases. The CDR3 totals 15 residues. Germline V CDR1 and CDR2: SGHVS, FNYEAQ. With V trimmed by 0 bases and J by 0 bases, 2 bases remained unmatched. Here the CDR3 reads CASSLAAGVSYEQYF. CDR3 DNA sequence: TGTGCCAGCAGCTTAGCGGCGGGGGTCTCCTACGAGCAGTACTTC.

The chain recombines TRBV14 with TRBJ1-1, with a weak D call TRBD1 (5 bases). Germline CDR1 is SGHDN and CDR2 is FVKESK. V shed 8 bases and J shed 4 bases, with 14 bases lying between them. This CDR3 comprises 13 residues. DNA of the CDR3: TGTGCCAGCTCCCAATATCAGGGCACTGAAGCTTTCTTT. Its protein is CASSQYQGTEAFF.

This clone was seen only a few times. The same CDR3 can be traced to other DNA sequences in this sample. The rearrangement uses TRBV7-9 and TRBJ2-7; 9 nucleotides match TRBD2. The CDR3 contains 14 residues. Germline V gives CDR1 SEHNR, CDR2 FQNEAQ (reference sequence). Losses at the gene ends were 5 bases for V and 3 bases for J; bases not matched to a gene: 5. The DNA for the CDR3 is TGTGCCAGCAGCCTGACTAGCGGTAACTACGAGCAGTACTTC. It is translated as CASSLTSGNYEQYF.

This clone has a handful of counts. This chain links TRBV7-6 with TRBJ2-7; tentatively, D is TRBD2 (6 bases). From germline, CDR1 is SGHVS and CDR2 FNYEAQ. This CDR3 is built from 16 residues. Trimming took 3 bases from V and 0 from J, leaving 15 bases between them. In DNA form, the CDR3 reads TGTGCCAGCAGCTTCCCAATCGGGGACTTCTCCTACGAGCAGTACTTC. Amino acid sequence: CASSFPIGDFSYEQYF.

The J gene is TRBJ1-3, the V gene TRBV4-1; D not resolved. This CDR3 has 12 residues. CDR1 is MGHRA and CDR2 is YSYEKL in the germline V gene. The V end was cut by 2 bases, the J end by 4 bases, with 3 bases between. The CDR3 nucleotides read TGCGCCAGCAGCCAATTGGGAAACACCATATATTTT. This gives the protein CASSQLGNTIYF.

The chain links TRBV7-9 to TRBJ2-7, with D hard to call. V was shortened by 1 base and J by 0 bases, with 7 bases between the two germline ends. CDR1 and CDR2 from the germline V gene are SEHNR and FQNEAQ (reference sequence). The CDR3 length is 14 residues. CDR3 residues: CASSLVPASYEQYF. In DNA, the CDR3 is TGTGCCAGCAGCTTAGTCCCCGCCTCCTACGAGCAGTACTTC.

The chain combines TRBV30 with TRBJ1-4, with 7 bases matching TRBD1. With V trimmed by 8 bases and J by 4 bases, 4 bases remained unmatched. Germline lookup yields CDR1 GTSNPN and CDR2 SVGIG (reference sequence). This CDR3 has 12 residues. The CDR3 coding sequence is TGTGCCGGGGGACAGATTAATGAAAAACTGTTTTTT. Its protein product is CAGGQINEKLFF.

CDR3 region: CASSWGQGGSYEQYF. The CDR3, as DNA: TGTGCCAGCAGTTGGGGACAGGGGGGATCCTACGAGCAGTACTTC. The rearrangement uses TRBV6-6 and TRBJ2-7; 11 nucleotides agree with TRBD1. The ends lost 4 bases at V and 1 base at J; junction bases unmatched: 3. The germline CDR1 and CDR2 sequences are MNHNY and SVGAGI (reference sequence). The length of the CDR3 is 15 residues.

The rearrangement links TRBV28 to TRBJ2-4; D assignment may be TRBD1 or TRBD2 (6 bases each). Germline CDR1 and CDR2: MDHEN and SYDVKM. The CDR3 runs to 16 residues. Trimming took 4 bases from V and 8 from J, leaving 21 bases between them. Here the CDR3 DNA reads TGTGCCAGCAGTTCCCCTATAGGGGGGAGAGGGGACATTCAGTACTTC. Translated: CASSSPIGGRGDIQYF.

Concerning this clone: A junction boundary mismatches the germline segment, possibly from a read error. The J gene is TRBJ2-5, the V gene TRBV7-7; 10 bases line up with TRBD2. The length of the CDR3 is 16 residues. Germline CDR1 is SSHAT and CDR2 is FNYEAQ (reference sequence). CDR3 region: CASSLGLAGVQETQYF. CDR3 sequence (DNA): TGTGCTAGCAGCTTAGGGCTAGCGGGAGTCCAAGAGACCCAGTACTTC.

This clone was observed a few times. The rearrangement links TRBV7-2 to TRBJ2-5; D might be TRBD2 (6 bases). V was clipped by 2 bases and J by 5 bases, with 9 bases between them. This CDR3 spans 13 amino acids. Germline values: CDR1 SGHTA, CDR2 FQGNSA. The CDR3 loop is CASSLSGRETQYF. CDR3 nucleotides: TGTGCCAGCAGCTTATCAGGGAGGGAGACCCAGTACTTC.

The chain carries TRBV10-3 and TRBJ2-5, with 7 bases lining up with TRBD1. CDR3 length: 11 residues. Germline CDR1 ENHRY, CDR2 SYGVKD. The V gene end was trimmed by 10 bases and the J gene end by 3 bases; junction bases not matched to a gene: 2. This chain's CDR3 is CATGTEETQYF. CDR3 DNA sequence: TGTGCCACCGGGACAGAAGAGACCCAGTACTTC.

The chain combines TRBV25-1 with TRBJ2-1; 7 bases align to TRBD1. CDR3 length equals 16 residues. Looked up from germline, CDR1 is MGHDK and CDR2 is SYGVNS. The V and J ends lost 6 bases and 4 bases, in that order; junction bases with no gene match: 12. CDR3 in DNA: TGTGCCAGCAGCGAAGCCACGAGGGACAGATACAATGAGCAGTTCTTC. Translated, it gives CASSEATRDRYNEQFF.

This clone appeared a few times. The chain carries TRBV5-1 and TRBJ2-3; 8 bases are a match to TRBD1. The CDR3 extends over 15 amino acids. The V segment lost 4 bases and the J segment 0 bases; nucleotides outside the gene matches: 4. Germline CDR1 and CDR2: SGHRS and YFSETQ. Here the CDR3 reads CASSDRGQSTDTQYF. CDR3 bases: TGCGCCAGCAGCGACAGGGGCCAGAGCACAGATACGCAGTATTTT.

This clone came up a few times. CDR3 bases: TGTGCCAGCAGCCCGGTTAGCGGGGATCGCACAGATACGCAGTATTTT. It is translated as CASSPVSGDRTDTQYF. The chain employs TRBV5-4 and TRBJ2-3; the match to TRBD2 covers 8 bases. J lost 1 base, V lost 4 bases, and 8 bases had no gene match. There are 16 residues in the CDR3. CDR1 is SGHNT, CDR2 YYREEE, per germline (reference sequence).

This clone appeared a single time. The chain has TRBV5-1 and TRBJ2-1, with TRBD1 matching 8 bases. This CDR3 region has 15 residues. Trimming cost V 4 bases and J 7 bases; bases outside gene matches: 10. Germline-derived CDR1 and CDR2 are SGHRS and YFSETQ. CDR3 DNA: TGCGCCAGCAGCCTTCAAGGACAGGGTGGGAATGAGCAGTTCTTC. Amino acid sequence: CASSLQGQGGNEQFF.

This clone was found a few times. The J gene is TRBJ2-3, the V gene TRBV30; D not resolved. This CDR3 is 11 amino acids long. Germline V gives CDR1 GTSNPN, CDR2 SVGIG (reference sequence). Between the trimmed V and J ends, which lost 4 bases and 1 base, there was a span of 3 bases. The CDR3 loop is CAWTGTDTQYF. The CDR3 DNA reads as TGTGCCTGGACCGGCACAGATACGCAGTATTTT.

This chain links TRBV6-1 with TRBJ2-1; 8 positions match TRBD2. Germline values: CDR1 MNHNS, CDR2 SASEGT. J was trimmed by 8 bases and V by 3 bases; bases with no gene match: 15. The CDR3 spans 17 residues. The CDR3 region has the DNA TGTGCCAGCAGTGACGCCCGGGGCGGGAGGAAACGGGATGAGCAGTTCTTC. Residues: CASSDARGGRKRDEQFF.